These T cell receptor beta chains were read from a single sample in a study of T cell repertoires in cytomegalovirus infection. TCRdb passed the reads through MiXCR, listing each CDR3 protein once. Here the sample spans more than 150,000 distinct CDR3 sequences, 28% being singletons. Sequences were obtained from PBMCs. The receptors stem from a human donor in good health (CMV status not recorded). Some clones in this sample may be carry-over from other donors' samples. The CDR3 runs from the conserved cysteine through the conserved F or W. A D gene is named only where the DNA matches it firmly. Only some rows state a clone size, as once, few, many or a class for expanded clones.

clone_size: many; d_call: .; j_call: TRBJ2-7; v_call: TRBV12-3/TRBV12-4; cdr3_aa: CASSSRGDGGFSYEQYF; cdr3_nt: TGTGCCAGCAGTTCTCGGGGGGACGGGGGCTTCTCCTACGAGCAGTACTTC
clone_size: few; d_call: .; j_call: TRBJ2-7; v_call: TRBV4-3; cdr3_aa: CASSQVGASVSYEQYF; cdr3_nt: TGCGCCAGCAGCCAAGTTGGGGCTAGCGTATCCTACGAGCAGTACTTC
clone_size: few; d_call: .; j_call: TRBJ2-2; v_call: TRBV7-2; cdr3_aa: CASTPGGVITGELFF; cdr3_nt: TGTGCCAGCACCCCAGGCGGGGTGATTACCGGGGAGCTGTTTTTT
clone_size: .; d_call: .; j_call: TRBJ2-1; v_call: TRBV14; cdr3_aa: CASSSQGGVEQFF; cdr3_nt: TGTGCCAGCAGCTCACAAGGAGGGGTTGAGCAGTTCTTC
clone_size: .; d_call: TRBD1; j_call: TRBJ2-7; v_call: TRBV7-9; cdr3_aa: CASSPPGQSYEQYF; cdr3_nt: TGTGCCAGCAGCCCCCCGGGACAGTCCTACGAGCAGTACTTC
clone_size: .; d_call: .; j_call: TRBJ2-5; v_call: TRBV7-2; cdr3_aa: CASSPWRGGGEIQYF; cdr3_nt: TGTGCCAGCAGCCCGTGGAGGGGGGGGGGGGAGATCCAGTACTTC
clone_size: once; d_call: .; j_call: TRBJ1-4; v_call: TRBV12-3/TRBV12-4; cdr3_aa: CASSLGLSNEILFF; cdr3_nt: TGTGCCAGCAGTCTCGGACTGAGTAATGAAATACTGTTTTTT
clone_size: few; d_call: TRBD1; j_call: TRBJ1-5; v_call: TRBV19; cdr3_aa: CASRPGQGNWVKTQPQHF; cdr3_nt: TGTGCCAGTAGACCGGGACAGGGGAACTGGGTAAAGACTCAGCCCCAGCATTTT
clone_size: .; d_call: .; j_call: TRBJ1-2; v_call: TRBV5-1; cdr3_aa: CASSLDLGFYGYTF; cdr3_nt: TGCGCCAGCAGCTTGGATTTGGGGTTTTATGGCTACACCTTC
clone_size: .; d_call: .; j_call: TRBJ1-1; v_call: TRBV20-1; cdr3_aa: CSARTDTEAFF; cdr3_nt: TGCAGTGCTAGGACAGACACTGAAGCTTTCTTT
clone_size: .; d_call: .; j_call: TRBJ2-5; v_call: TRBV7-2; cdr3_aa: CASSQSSVEETQYF; cdr3_nt: TGTGCCAGCAGCCAATCTAGCGTGGAAGAGACCCAGTACTTC
clone_size: .; d_call: TRBD2; j_call: TRBJ2-2; v_call: TRBV7-3; cdr3_aa: CASSQNPGLAGATGELFF; cdr3_nt: TGTGCCAGCAGCCAGAACCCTGGACTAGCGGGGGCCACCGGGGAGCTGTTTTTT
clone_size: few; d_call: TRBD1; j_call: TRBJ2-5; v_call: TRBV29-1; cdr3_aa: CSVEQTGVGETQYF; cdr3_nt: TGCAGCGTTGAACAGACAGGGGTCGGAGAGACCCAGTACTTC
clone_size: .; d_call: .; j_call: TRBJ1-6; v_call: TRBV7-2; cdr3_aa: CASSLERGEGRPLHF; cdr3_nt: TGTGCCAGCAGCTTAGAGAGGGGCGAGGGGAGACCCCTCCACTTT
clone_size: few; d_call: .; j_call: TRBJ1-1; v_call: TRBV23-1; cdr3_aa: CASVRVNDTEAFF; cdr3_nt: TGCGCCAGCGTCAGGGTGAACGACACTGAAGCTTTCTTT
clone_size: .; d_call: .; j_call: TRBJ2-1; v_call: TRBV2; cdr3_aa: CASSERQSGRVSYNEQFF; cdr3_nt: TGTGCCAGCAGTGAACGGCAGTCGGGACGGGTCTCCTACAATGAGCAGTTCTTC
clone_size: .; d_call: .; j_call: TRBJ2-2; v_call: TRBV4-3; cdr3_aa: CASSQGPTNTGELFF; cdr3_nt: TGCGCCAGCAGCCAGGGACCTACGAACACCGGGGAGCTGTTTTTT
clone_size: many; d_call: .; j_call: TRBJ1-1; v_call: TRBV7-6; cdr3_aa: CASSGDLNTEAFF; cdr3_nt: TGTGCCAGCAGCGGGGACCTCAACACTGAAGCTTTCTTT
clone_size: .; d_call: .; j_call: TRBJ1-1; v_call: TRBV6-6; cdr3_aa: CASSPRTFEAFF; cdr3_nt: TGTGCCAGCAGCCCCCGTACGTTTGAAGCTTTCTTT
clone_size: few; d_call: TRBD2; j_call: TRBJ2-2; v_call: TRBV3-1; cdr3_aa: CASSPGLAGVNTGELFF; cdr3_nt: TGTGCCAGCAGCCCGGGACTAGCGGGGGTGAACACCGGGGAGCTGTTTTTT
clone_size: .; d_call: .; j_call: TRBJ1-1; v_call: TRBV10-3; cdr3_aa: CAISDIQNTEAFF; cdr3_nt: TGTGCCATCAGTGACATCCAGAACACTGAAGCTTTCTTT
clone_size: .; d_call: .; j_call: TRBJ1-1; v_call: TRBV14; cdr3_aa: CASNHAGGTEAFF; cdr3_nt: TGTGCCAGCAACCACGCCGGGGGCACTGAAGCTTTCTTT
clone_size: .; d_call: TRBD1; j_call: TRBJ2-7; v_call: TRBV15; cdr3_aa: CATSRSISGTGGPYEQYF; cdr3_nt: TGTGCCACCAGCAGATCAATTTCCGGGACAGGGGGGCCCTACGAGCAGTACTTC
clone_size: .; d_call: .; j_call: TRBJ1-1; v_call: TRBV5-4; cdr3_aa: CASSFGGDTVEAFF; cdr3_nt: TGTGCCAGCAGCTTTGGGGGCGACACGGTTGAAGCTTTCTTT
clone_size: .; d_call: .; j_call: TRBJ2-5; v_call: TRBV27; cdr3_aa: CASGRAQETQYF; cdr3_nt: TGTGCCAGCGGACGAGCCCAAGAGACCCAGTACTTC
clone_size: .; d_call: .; j_call: TRBJ1-2; v_call: TRBV2; cdr3_aa: CTGLGGYTF; cdr3_nt: TGTACTGGGCTCGGGGGCTACACCTTC